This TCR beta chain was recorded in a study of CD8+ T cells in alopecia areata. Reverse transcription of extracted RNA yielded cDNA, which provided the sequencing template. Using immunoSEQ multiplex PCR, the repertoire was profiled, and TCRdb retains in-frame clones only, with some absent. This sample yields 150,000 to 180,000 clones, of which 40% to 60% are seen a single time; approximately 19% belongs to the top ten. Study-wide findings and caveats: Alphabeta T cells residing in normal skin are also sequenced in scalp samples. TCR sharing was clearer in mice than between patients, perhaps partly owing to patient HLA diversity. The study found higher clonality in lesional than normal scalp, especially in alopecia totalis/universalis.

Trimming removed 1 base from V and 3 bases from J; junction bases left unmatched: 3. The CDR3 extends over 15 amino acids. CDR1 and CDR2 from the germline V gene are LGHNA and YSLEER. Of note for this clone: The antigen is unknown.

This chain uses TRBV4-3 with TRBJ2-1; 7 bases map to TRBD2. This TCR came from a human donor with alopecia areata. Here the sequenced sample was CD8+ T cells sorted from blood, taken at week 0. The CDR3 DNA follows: TGCGCCAGCAGCCAAGGACCGGGGGGCTACAATGAGCAGTTCTTC. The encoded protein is CASSQGPGGYNEQFF.